This T cell receptor beta chain came from a study of CD8 T cells in ankylosing spondylitis. Whole-study findings and limits: It was reported that disease-linked clones were significantly enriched in matched ankylosing spondylitis synovial fluid. Reports of some motif variants in reactive arthritis synovial fluid and blood predate this one. CD8+ by phenotype, disease-linked clones were relatively rare in peripheral blood. Several highly homologous variants made up a TCR beta motif that seemed to typify ankylosing spondylitis blood.

The CDR3 has 14 residues. Germline V CDR1 and CDR2: SEHNR, FQNEAQ (reference sequence). The V and J ends lost 5 bases and 7 bases respectively, with 17 bases between them. In regard to this clonotype: Its antigen is as yet unknown.

MiXCR, applied by TCRdb to the 5' RACE reads, yields one record per CDR3 protein. This sample carries 80,000 to 90,000 distinct CDR3 sequences, around 30% of them seen once, and the ten largest clones take 55% to 75%. The sequence was obtained from a male donor with ankylosing spondylitis or in good health (not recorded which). The chain employs TRBV7-9 and TRBJ1-1, with D perhaps matching TRBD1 (5 bases). Source material: blood, either unsorted or a sorted T cell fraction (not recorded which). The CDR3 loop is CASSPGGDLGEAFF. The DNA of the CDR3 is TGTGCCAGCAGCCCTGGGGGGGATCTGGGTGAAGCTTTCTTT.